These 16 T cell receptor beta chains were all obtained from the same sample, sequenced in a study of blood T cells in healthy people across ages. The use of a sample-barcoded 5' primer and a J-beta primer mix characterized a second PCR of 7 to 11 cycles. TCRdb re-analysed the 5' RACE reads in MiXCR, keeping a single row per CDR3 protein. The data hold 1,800,000 or so distinct CDR3 sequences, with roughly two fifths observed a single time. Sequencing was carried out using blood. These receptors were taken from a human donor in good health.

This chain joins TRBV20-1 and TRBJ2-1; 10 bases agree with TRBD2. Losses at the gene ends were 0 bases for V and 8 bases for J; bases not matched to a gene: 4. The CDR3 length is 14 residues. From germline, CDR1 is DFQATT and CDR2 SNEGSKA (reference sequence). The CDR3 here is CSARDPSGGDEQFF. The CDR3 DNA reads TGCAGTGCTAGAGACCCTAGCGGGGGCGATGAGCAGTTCTTC.

This clonotype was seen repeatedly, ten times or more. The chain has TRBV29-1 and TRBJ2-1; D is ambiguous. This CDR3 is 13 amino acids long. Per the germline V gene, CDR1 is SQVTM and CDR2 is ANQGSEA. Trimming pared 3 bases from V and 2 bases from J, leaving 8 bases between. The CDR3 loop is CSVDTNTYNEQFF. The CDR3 coding sequence is TGCAGCGTTGACACGAACACCTACAATGAGCAGTTCTTC.

The rearrangement uses TRBV12-3 or TRBV12-4 and TRBJ1-2; the D is unclear. The CDR3 runs to 14 residues. The ends were cut back, 5 bases at V and 8 bases at J, with 18 bases in the middle. The CDR3 DNA follows: TGTGCCAGCAGTCCCGGGAGCGAGAGTTACGGCTACACCTTC. This gives the protein CASSPGSESYGYTF.

The chain's CDR3 is CASTMAYNEQFF. In DNA form, the CDR3 reads TGTGCCAGTACCATGGCCTACAATGAGCAGTTCTTC. The rearrangement uses TRBV6-2 or TRBV6-3 and TRBJ2-1; no firm D call. Germline V gene sequence: CDR1 MNHEY, CDR2 SVGEGT. Trimming took 9 bases from V and 2 from J, leaving 8 bases between them. The CDR3 consists of 12 residues.

This rearrangement joins TRBV29-1 to TRBJ1-4, with no clear D. CDR3 length: 12 residues. Trimming took 6 bases from V and 5 from J, leaving 10 bases between them. Germline values: CDR1 SQVTM, CDR2 ANQGSEA. The CDR3 DNA sequence: TGCAGCGTCAGGAGCAGCAATGAAAAACTGTTTTTT. Translating it yields CSVRSSNEKLFF.

This clonotype was seen more than once but under ten times. Written as DNA, the CDR3 is TGCGCCAGCCGGGAGGGGGGCAATCAGCCCCAGCATTTT. Translated: CASREGGNQPQHF. The V gene is TRBV5-1, the J gene TRBJ1-5, with D possibly TRBD1 on 6 matching bases. There are 13 residues in the CDR3. Germline values: CDR1 SGHRS, CDR2 YFSETQ. Trimming took 7 bases from V and 2 from J, leaving 10 bases between them.

The chain joins TRBV11-2 to TRBJ1-1; D unresolved. This CDR3 is 13 amino acids long. Germline assignment: CDR1 SGHAT and CDR2 FQNNGV. V lost 1 base, J lost 13 bases, and 16 bases lay in between. In nucleotides, the CDR3 is TGTGCCAGCAGCTTAGGACGTGTCACTGGTCGTTTCTTT. This sequence encodes CASSLGRVTGRFF.

The chain links TRBV5-1 to TRBJ2-3; 13 positions agree with TRBD2. The CDR3 is 18 residues long. J lost 2 bases, V lost 4 bases, and 10 bases had no gene match. Per germline, CDR1 SGHRS and CDR2 YFSETQ. The CDR3 bases are TGCGCCAGCAGCCAGACGGGACTAGCGGGGCTCCTCACAGATACGCAGTATTTT. This translates into CASSQTGLAGLLTDTQYF.

The gene calls are TRBV15 and TRBJ1-2; D perhaps matches TRBD1 (5 bases). The CDR3 runs 12 residues. Trimming stripped 0 bases from V and 12 bases from J, with 11 bases between. Looked up from germline, CDR1 is LNHNV and CDR2 is YYDKDF (reference sequence). The CDR3 loop is CATSRDLGAHTF. In DNA, the CDR3 is TGTGCCACCAGCAGAGATCTCGGGGCGCACACCTTC.

The gene calls are TRBV5-1 and TRBJ1-4; D is undetermined. Germline V CDR1 and CDR2: SGHRS, YFSETQ. V lost 0 bases, J lost 6 bases, and 18 bases lay in between. The CDR3 loop spans 17 amino acids. The CDR3 here is CASSLAGIRQRDEKLFF. CDR3 sequence (DNA): TGCGCCAGCAGCTTGGCCGGTATCCGCCAGAGGGATGAAAAACTGTTTTTT.

The CDR3: CSAEVYRTQYF. As DNA, the CDR3 is TGCAGCGCCGAGGTGTATCGCACGCAGTATTTT. The chain employs TRBV29-1 and TRBJ2-3; D is undetermined. In germline, CDR1 is SQVTM, CDR2 ANQGSEA. V shed 7 bases and J shed 9 bases, with 14 bases lying between them. This CDR3 has 11 residues.

The table lists this clonotype with a few counts. V and J are TRBV20-1 and TRBJ2-5; a possible D gene is TRBD2 (7 bases). The assigned J gene may be wrong: the sequence end matches TRBJ2-7 better. The CDR3 consists of 14 residues. Germline V lookup: CDR1 DFQATT, CDR2 SNEGSKA (reference sequence). The CDR3 DNA is TGCAGTGCTAGAGAGGGAGGGGGGGGTTACGAGCAGTACTTC. It encodes CSAREGGGGYEQYF.

CDR3 DNA sequence: TGTGCCAGCAGCACTGAACTAGCGGGGGGCAGCACAGATACGCAGTATTTT. As protein: CASSTELAGGSTDTQYF. The chain couples TRBV13 to TRBJ2-3, with TRBD2 matching over 12 bases. Germline trimming cut 5 bases from V and 0 bases from J; bases unmatched to any gene: 6. Germline-derived CDR1 and CDR2 are PRHDT and FYEKMQ (reference sequence). The CDR3 is 17 amino acids.

This clonotype has only a few counts. The V gene is TRBV5-5, the J gene TRBJ2-1, with D possibly matching TRBD2 (5 bases). Trimming left V 1 base short and J 4 bases short, with 12 bases between. The CDR3 runs 15 residues. Germline V lookup: CDR1 SGHKS, CDR2 YYEKEE (reference sequence). The chain's CDR3 is CASSLRGTVYNEQFF. For the CDR3, the DNA is TGTGCCAGCAGCTTGCGGGGAACCGTATACAATGAGCAGTTCTTC.

This rearrangement joins TRBV19 to TRBJ1-6; weak D call: TRBD1 (5 bases). CDR3 length: 12 residues. Germline V lookup: CDR1 LNHDA, CDR2 SQIVND (reference sequence). Between the trimmed V and J ends, which lost 7 bases and 8 bases, there was a span of 9 bases. The CDR3 DNA follows: TGTGCCAGTAATCAGGGAGATTCACCCCTCCACTTT. Encoded protein: CASNQGDSPLHF.

This sequence joins TRBV6-5 and TRBJ2-4; TRBD1 matches at 7 bases. The J call may be wrong; the DNA end is better matched by TRBJ2-7. There are 13 residues in the CDR3. CDR1 is MNHEY and CDR2 is SVGAGI in the germline V gene. The CDR3 DNA is TGTGCCAGCAGTAACCCGACAGGGAGCGAGCAGTACTTC. It is translated as CASSNPTGSEQYF.